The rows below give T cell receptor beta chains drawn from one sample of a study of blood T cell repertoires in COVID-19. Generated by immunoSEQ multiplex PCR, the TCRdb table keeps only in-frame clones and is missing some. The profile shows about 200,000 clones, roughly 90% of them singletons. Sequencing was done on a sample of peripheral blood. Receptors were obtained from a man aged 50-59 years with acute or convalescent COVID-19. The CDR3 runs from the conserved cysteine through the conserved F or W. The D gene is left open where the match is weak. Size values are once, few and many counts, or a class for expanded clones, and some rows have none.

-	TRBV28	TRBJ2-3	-	CASSLRLADTQYF	TGTGCCAGCAGTTTACGGTTAGCAGATACGCAGTATTTT
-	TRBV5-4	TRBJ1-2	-	CASSLGARDYGYTF	TGTGCCAGCAGCTTGGGGGCCAGGGACTATGGCTACACCTTC
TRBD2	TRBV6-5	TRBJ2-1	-	CASSYSNLAGGEQFF	TGTGCCAGCAGTTACTCGAATCTAGCGGGAGGGGAGCAGTTCTTC
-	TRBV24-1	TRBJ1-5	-	CATSPRGPYSNQPQHF	TGTGCCACCAGTCCCAGGGGACCTTATAGCAATCAGCCCCAGCATTTT
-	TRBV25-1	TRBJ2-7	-	CASSELVAREQYF	TGTGCCAGCAGTGAATTGGTAGCTCGCGAGCAGTACTTC
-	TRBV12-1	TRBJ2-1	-	CASSFDVSGSGSYNEQFF	TGTGCCAGCAGCTTTGATGTTAGCGGGAGTGGCTCCTACAATGAGCAGTTCTTC
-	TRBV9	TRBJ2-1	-	CASSVARGGNEQFF	TGTGCCAGCAGCGTAGCCAGGGGCGGCAATGAGCAGTTCTTC
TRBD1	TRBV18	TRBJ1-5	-	CASSPGTGGDSNQPQHF	TGTGCCAGCTCACCCGGGACAGGGGGCGATAGCAATCAGCCCCAGCATTTT
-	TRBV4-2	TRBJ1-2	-	CASSLNAGGFYGYTF	TGTGCCAGCAGCCTCAACGCGGGGGGGTTCTATGGCTACACCTTC
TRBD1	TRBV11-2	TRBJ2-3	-	CASSPQTGNAHTQYF	TGTGCCAGCAGCCCGCAGACAGGGAATGCACATACGCAGTATTTT
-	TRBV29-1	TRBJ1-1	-	CSVDGQRNTEAFF	TGCAGCGTTGACGGACAGAGGAACACTGAAGCTTTCTTT
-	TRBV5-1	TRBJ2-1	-	CASSLLNEQFF	TGCGCCAGCAGCTTGCTGAATGAGCAGTTCTTC
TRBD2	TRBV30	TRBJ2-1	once	CAWDGLAGGAYNEQFF	TGTGCCTGGGACGGACTAGCGGGGGGGGCCTACAATGAGCAGTTCTTC
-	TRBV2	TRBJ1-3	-	CASRQGGNTIYF	TGTGCCAGCAGGCAGGGTGGAAACACCATATATTTT
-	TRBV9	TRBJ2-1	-	CASSVGRGRIDEQFF	TGTGCCAGCAGCGTAGGTAGGGGAAGGATCGATGAGCAGTTCTTC
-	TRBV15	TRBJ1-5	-	CATSSDSGGQPQHF	TGTGCCACCAGCAGTGATTCAGGAGGCCAGCCCCAGCATTTT
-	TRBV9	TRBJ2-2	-	CASSPTPSLNTGELFF	TGTGCCAGCAGCCCTACCCCTAGCTTGAACACCGGGGAGCTGTTTTTT
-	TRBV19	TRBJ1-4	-	CASSILRGQTRLFF	TGTGCCAGTAGTATCCTCCGAGGACAAACCAGGCTGTTTTTT
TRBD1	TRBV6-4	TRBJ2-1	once	CASSPTGVGEQFF	TGTGCCAGCAGTCCAACAGGGGTAGGTGAGCAGTTCTTC
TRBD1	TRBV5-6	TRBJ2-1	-	CASSSGWTGAGDEQFF	TGTGCCAGCAGTTCGGGGTGGACAGGGGCTGGCGATGAGCAGTTCTTC
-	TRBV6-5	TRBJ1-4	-	CASRVQGSEKLFF	TGTGCCAGCAGAGTACAGGGAAGTGAAAAACTGTTTTTT
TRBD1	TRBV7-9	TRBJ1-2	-	CASRQGTGGYGYTF	TGTGCCAGCAGGCAAGGGACAGGAGGCTATGGCTACACCTTC
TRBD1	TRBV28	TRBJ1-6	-	CASSSQGLSSPLHF	TGTGCCAGCAGTTCACAGGGGCTTAGTTCACCCCTCCACTTT
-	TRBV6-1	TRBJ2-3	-	CASSETATATQYF	TGTGCCAGCAGTGAAACAGCCACGGCTACGCAGTATTTT
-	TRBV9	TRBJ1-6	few	CASSGGRTRHSPLHF	TGTGCCAGCAGCGGGGGGCGAACCCGGCATTCACCCCTCCACTTT
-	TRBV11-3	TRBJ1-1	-	CASSREFEAFF	TGTGCCAGCAGCCGGGAGTTTGAAGCTTTCTTT
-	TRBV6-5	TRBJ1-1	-	CASSSQTVNTEAFF	TGTGCCAGCAGTTCTCAGACAGTGAACACTGAAGCTTTCTTT
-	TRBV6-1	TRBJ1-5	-	CASSVVPQLRDKPQHF	TGTGCCAGCAGTGTGGTACCACAACTCAGGGACAAGCCCCAGCATTTT
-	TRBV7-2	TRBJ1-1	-	CASSLGAGVNTEAFF	TGTGCCAGCAGCTTAGGTGCAGGGGTGAACACTGAAGCTTTCTTT
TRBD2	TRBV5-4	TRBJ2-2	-	CASSWAGGANGELFF	TGTGCCAGCAGCTGGGCCGGGGGGGCGAACGGGGAGCTGTTTTTT
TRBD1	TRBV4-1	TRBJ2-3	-	CASSHVGTGGGTDTQYF	TGCGCCAGCAGCCATGTTGGGACAGGGGGAGGAACAGATACGCAGTATTTT
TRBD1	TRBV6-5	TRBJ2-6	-	CASRDRGSGANVLTF	TGTGCCAGCAGAGACAGGGGCTCTGGGGCCAACGTCCTGACTTTC
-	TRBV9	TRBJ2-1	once	CASSVAAGAYNEQFF	TGTGCCAGCAGCGTAGCGGCAGGGGCCTACAATGAGCAGTTCTTC
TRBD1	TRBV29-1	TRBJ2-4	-	CSVFGQGNIQYF	TGCAGCGTCTTCGGACAGGGGAACATTCAGTACTTC
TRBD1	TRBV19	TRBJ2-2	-	CASSIRTGGIDTGELFF	TGTGCCAGTAGTATCCGGACAGGCGGCATCGACACCGGGGAGCTGTTTTTT
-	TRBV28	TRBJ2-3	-	CASSRRGTSTDTQYF	TGTGCCAGCAGTCGCCGGGGGACTAGCACAGATACGCAGTATTTT
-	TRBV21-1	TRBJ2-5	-	CASSRLVGGETQYF	TGTGCCAGCAGCAGACTAGTCGGGGGGGAGACCCAGTACTTC
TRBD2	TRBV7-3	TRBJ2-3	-	CASSPQTSGRGIGTQYF	TGTGCCAGCAGCCCCCAAACTAGCGGGAGAGGTATTGGTACGCAGTATTTT
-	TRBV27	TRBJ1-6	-	CASSLYSSSYNSPLHF	TGTGCCAGCAGTTTATACAGCAGCTCCTATAATTCACCCCTCCACTTT
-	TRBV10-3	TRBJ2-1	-	CAISGDTRLGEQFF	TGTGCCATCAGTGGGGACACTAGATTAGGTGAGCAGTTCTTC
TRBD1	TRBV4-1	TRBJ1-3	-	CASSPTRGQGVNSGNTIYF	TGCGCCAGCAGCCCAACCCGGGGGCAGGGGGTCAACTCTGGAAACACCATATATTTT
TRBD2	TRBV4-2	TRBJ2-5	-	CASSQGGREGLETQYF	TGTGCCAGCAGCCAAGGCGGGAGAGAGGGTTTGGAGACCCAGTACTTC
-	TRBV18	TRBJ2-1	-	CASSPGPDEQFF	TGTGCCAGCTCCCCAGGTCCGGATGAGCAGTTCTTC
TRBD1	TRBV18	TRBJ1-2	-	CASSPIYGQGEDYGYTF	TGTGCCAGCTCACCGATTTATGGACAGGGCGAAGACTATGGCTACACCTTC
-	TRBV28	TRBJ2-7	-	CASLDFYTTGEQYF	TGTGCCAGCTTGGACTTTTACACTACGGGGGAGCAGTACTTC
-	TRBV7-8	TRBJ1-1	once	CASRLDLNTEAFF	TGTGCCAGCAGGCTAGACTTGAACACTGAAGCTTTCTTT
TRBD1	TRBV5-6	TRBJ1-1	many	CASSFQVEGARTEAFF	TGTGCCAGCAGCTTTCAAGTGGAGGGGGCGAGGACTGAAGCTTTCTTT
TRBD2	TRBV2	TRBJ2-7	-	CASSARLAGTEQYF	TGTGCCAGCAGTGCCCGACTAGCGGGAACCGAGCAGTACTTC
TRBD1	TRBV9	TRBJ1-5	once	CASSVGTGGGQPQHF	TGTGCCAGCAGCGTTGGAACAGGGGGCGGGCAGCCCCAGCATTTT
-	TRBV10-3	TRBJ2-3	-	CAISALGVSDTQYF	TGTGCCATCAGTGCTCTAGGTGTCTCAGATACGCAGTATTTT
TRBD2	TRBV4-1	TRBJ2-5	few	CASSQGIGKREEETQYF	TGCGCCAGCAGCCAAGGTATAGGGAAACGGGAGGAAGAGACCCAGTACTTC
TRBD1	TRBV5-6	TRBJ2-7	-	CASSHPWTGEGEQYF	TGTGCCAGCAGCCACCCTTGGACAGGGGAGGGCGAGCAGTACTTC
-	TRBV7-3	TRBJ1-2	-	CASSLNKNYGYTF	TGTGCCAGCAGCTTAAACAAGAACTATGGCTACACCTTC
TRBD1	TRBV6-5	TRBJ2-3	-	CASSGQGYGTDTQYF	TGTGCCAGCAGCGGACAGGGGTACGGCACAGATACGCAGTATTTT